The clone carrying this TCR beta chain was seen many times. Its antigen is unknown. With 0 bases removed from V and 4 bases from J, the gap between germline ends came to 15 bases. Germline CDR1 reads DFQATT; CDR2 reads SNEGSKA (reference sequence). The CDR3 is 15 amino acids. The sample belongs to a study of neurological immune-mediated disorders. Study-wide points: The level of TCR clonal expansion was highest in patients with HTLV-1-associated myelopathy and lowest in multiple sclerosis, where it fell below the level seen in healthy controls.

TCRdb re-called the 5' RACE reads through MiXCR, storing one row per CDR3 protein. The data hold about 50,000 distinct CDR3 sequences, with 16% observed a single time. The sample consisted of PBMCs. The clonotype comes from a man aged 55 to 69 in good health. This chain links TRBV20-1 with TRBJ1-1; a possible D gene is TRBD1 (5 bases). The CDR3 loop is CSARDGRAGGTEAFF. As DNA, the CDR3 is TGCAGTGCTAGAGATGGCAGGGCCGGCGGCACTGAAGCTTTCTTT.